Included here is one TCR beta chain sequence, with context. Libraries were prepared by immunoSEQ multiplex PCR; TCRdb keeps only in-frame clonotypes and omits some of them. The sample yields 350,000 to 400,000 clones, approximately 89% seen once. This sample was included in a study of blood T cell repertoires in COVID-19. Trimming removed 3 bases at V and 9 bases at J, with 18 bases between. Germline CDR1 is SGHVS and CDR2 is FNYEAQ. This CDR3 is built from 16 residues. This chain uses TRBV7-6 with TRBJ1-6; D ambiguous. The source of this sequence is a woman aged 40 to 49 who had been exposed to COVID-19. The sample consisted of PBMCs or T cells enriched from blood (not recorded which). The CDR3 DNA reads as TGTGCCAGCAGCTTGAGGGTCGGCGGGGTGGGTTCACCCCTCCACTTT. Translated: CASSLRVGGVGSPLHF.